This T cell receptor beta chain derives from a study of CD4+ T cells in melanoma. Profiling relied on immunoSEQ multiplex PCR, and the TCRdb table lists in-frame clones only, not all of them. The table includes 9,400 or so clones, less than 75% detected once. Turning to this clone: Its antigen is unidentified.

There are 16 residues in the CDR3. Germline loops: CDR1 LGHDT, CDR2 YNNKEL (reference sequence). The V end was cut by 0 bases, the J end by 6 bases, with 18 bases between. Study-level results: Neoantigen-specific CD4+ T cells in melanoma reportedly had diverse differentiation states.

The clonotype was recovered from a human donor with melanoma. The rearrangement joins TRBV3-1 (or the pseudogene TRBV3-2) to TRBJ2-7; maybe TRBD1 (5 bases). Sequences were obtained from cells from a culture (not recorded whether cultured in vitro). The CDR3 region is CASSQDNWGTSIEQYF. For the CDR3, the DNA is TGTGCCAGCAGCCAAGATAATTGGGGCACATCGATCGAGCAGTACTTC.